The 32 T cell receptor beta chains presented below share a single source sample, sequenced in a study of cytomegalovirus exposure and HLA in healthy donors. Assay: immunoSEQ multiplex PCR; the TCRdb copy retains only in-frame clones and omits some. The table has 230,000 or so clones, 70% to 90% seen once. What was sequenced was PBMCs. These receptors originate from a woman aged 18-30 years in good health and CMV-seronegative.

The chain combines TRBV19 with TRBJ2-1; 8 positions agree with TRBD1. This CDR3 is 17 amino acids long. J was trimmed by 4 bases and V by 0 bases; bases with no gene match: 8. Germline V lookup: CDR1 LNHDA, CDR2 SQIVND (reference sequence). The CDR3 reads CASSIDALGQGYNEQFF. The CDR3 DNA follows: TGTGCCAGTAGTATAGACGCCCTCGGACAGGGTTACAATGAGCAGTTCTTC. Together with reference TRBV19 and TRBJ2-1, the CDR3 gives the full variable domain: DGGITQSPKYLFRKEGQNVTLSCEQNLNHDAMYWYRQDPGQGLRLIYYSQIVNDFQKGDIAEGYSVSREKKESFPLTVTSAQKNPTAFYLCASSIDALGQGYNEQFFGPGTRLTVL.

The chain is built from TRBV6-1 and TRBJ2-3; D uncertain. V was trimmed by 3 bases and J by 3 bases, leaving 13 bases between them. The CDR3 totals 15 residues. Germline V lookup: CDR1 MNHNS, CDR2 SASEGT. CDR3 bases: TGTGCCAGCAGTGACGAAGCCTCTTTTACAGATACGCAGTATTTT. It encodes CASSDEASFTDTQYF.

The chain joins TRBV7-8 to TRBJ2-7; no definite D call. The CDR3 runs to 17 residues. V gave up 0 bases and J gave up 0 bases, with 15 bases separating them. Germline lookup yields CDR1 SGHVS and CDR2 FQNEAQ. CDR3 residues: CASSLAQSYYTSYEQYF. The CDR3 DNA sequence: TGTGCCAGCAGCTTAGCGCAAAGCTACTACACCTCCTACGAGCAGTACTTC.

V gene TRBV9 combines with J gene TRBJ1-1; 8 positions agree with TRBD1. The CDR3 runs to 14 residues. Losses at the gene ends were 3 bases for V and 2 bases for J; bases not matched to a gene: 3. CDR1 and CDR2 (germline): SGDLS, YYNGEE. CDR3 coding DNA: TGTGCCAGCAGCGGAGGGACAGGCAACACTGAAGCTTTCTTT. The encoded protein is CASSGGTGNTEAFF.

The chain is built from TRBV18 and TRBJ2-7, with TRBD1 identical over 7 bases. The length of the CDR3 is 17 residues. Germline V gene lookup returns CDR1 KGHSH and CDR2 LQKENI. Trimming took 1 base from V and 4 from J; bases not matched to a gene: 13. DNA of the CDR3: TGTGCCAGCTCACCACGACCTTCCTTAGGGACAGTATACGAGCAGTACTTC. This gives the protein CASSPRPSLGTVYEQYF.

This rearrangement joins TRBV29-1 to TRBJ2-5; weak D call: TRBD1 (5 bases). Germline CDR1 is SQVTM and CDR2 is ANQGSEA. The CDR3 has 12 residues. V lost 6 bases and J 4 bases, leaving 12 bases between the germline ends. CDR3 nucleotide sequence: TGCAGCGTCAGACAGCCTCGAGAGACCCAGTACTTC. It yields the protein CSVRQPRETQYF. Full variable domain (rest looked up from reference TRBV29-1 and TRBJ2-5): SAVISQKPSRDICQRGTSLTIQCQVDSQVTMMFWYRQQPGQSLTLIATANQGSEATYESGFVIDKFPISRPNLTFSTLTVSNMSPEDSSIYLCSVRQPRETQYFGPGTRLLVL.

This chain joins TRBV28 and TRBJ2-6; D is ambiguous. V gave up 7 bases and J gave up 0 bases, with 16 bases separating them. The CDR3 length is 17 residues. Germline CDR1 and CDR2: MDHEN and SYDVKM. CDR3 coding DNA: TGTGCCAGCAAACCAGTGGTCGTTGGCTCTGGGGCCAACGTCCTGACTTTC. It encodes CASKPVVVGSGANVLTF.

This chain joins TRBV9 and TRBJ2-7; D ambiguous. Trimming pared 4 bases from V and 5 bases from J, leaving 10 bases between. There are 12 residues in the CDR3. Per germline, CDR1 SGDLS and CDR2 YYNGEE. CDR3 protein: CASSPPRDEQYF. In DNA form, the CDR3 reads TGTGCCAGCAGCCCCCCTCGAGACGAGCAGTACTTC.

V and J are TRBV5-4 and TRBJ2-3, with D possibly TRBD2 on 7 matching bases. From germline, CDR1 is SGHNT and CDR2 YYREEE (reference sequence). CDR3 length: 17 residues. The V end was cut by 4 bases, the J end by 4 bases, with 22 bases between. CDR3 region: CASSHRKDSGGSDTQYF. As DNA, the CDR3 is TGTGCCAGCAGCCATCGAAAAGATTCGGGGGGCTCAGATACGCAGTATTTT.

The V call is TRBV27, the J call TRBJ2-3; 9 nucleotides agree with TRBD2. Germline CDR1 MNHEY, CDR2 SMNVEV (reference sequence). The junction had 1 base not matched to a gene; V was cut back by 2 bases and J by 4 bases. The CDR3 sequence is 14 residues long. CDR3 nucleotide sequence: TGTGCCAGCAGTTTAGCGGGAGGGCCAGATACGCAGTATTTT. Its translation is CASSLAGGPDTQYF.

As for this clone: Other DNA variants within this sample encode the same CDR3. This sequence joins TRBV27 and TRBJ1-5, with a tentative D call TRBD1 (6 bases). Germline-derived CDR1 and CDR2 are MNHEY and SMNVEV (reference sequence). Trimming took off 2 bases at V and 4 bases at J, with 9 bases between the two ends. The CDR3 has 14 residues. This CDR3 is CASSLQGSNQPQHF. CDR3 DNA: TGTGCCAGCAGTTTACAGGGGTCGAATCAGCCCCAGCATTTT.

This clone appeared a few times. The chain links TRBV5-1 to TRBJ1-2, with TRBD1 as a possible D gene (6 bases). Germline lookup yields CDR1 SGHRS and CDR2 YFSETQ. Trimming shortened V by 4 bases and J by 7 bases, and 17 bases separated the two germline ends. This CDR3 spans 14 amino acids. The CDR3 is CASSEITGKAGYTF. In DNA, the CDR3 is TGCGCCAGCAGCGAAATAACAGGGAAGGCTGGCTACACCTTC.

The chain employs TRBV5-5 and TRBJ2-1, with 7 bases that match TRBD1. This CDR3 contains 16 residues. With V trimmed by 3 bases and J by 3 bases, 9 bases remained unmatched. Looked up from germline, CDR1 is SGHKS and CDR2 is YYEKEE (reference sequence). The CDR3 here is CASSSTTGADYNEQFF. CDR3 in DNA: TGTGCCAGCAGCTCGACAACAGGGGCCGACTACAATGAGCAGTTCTTC.

The CDR3 DNA is TGTGCCAGCTCACGGGGAATCGGGCTAGCGGACAACTCCTACGAGCAGTACTTC. Translating it yields CASSRGIGLADNSYEQYF. The V call is TRBV18, the J call TRBJ2-7; 7 bases match TRBD2. The CDR3 covers 18 residues. Germline V CDR1 and CDR2: KGHSH, LQKENI. V was clipped by 4 bases and J by 0 bases; unmatched bases: 15.

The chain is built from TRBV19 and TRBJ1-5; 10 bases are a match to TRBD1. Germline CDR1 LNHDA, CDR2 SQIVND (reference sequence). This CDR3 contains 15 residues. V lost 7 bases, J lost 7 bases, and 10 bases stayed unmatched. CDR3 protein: CASTTGQGFWQPQHF. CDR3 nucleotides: TGTGCCAGTACTACGGGACAGGGGTTTTGGCAGCCCCAGCATTTT.

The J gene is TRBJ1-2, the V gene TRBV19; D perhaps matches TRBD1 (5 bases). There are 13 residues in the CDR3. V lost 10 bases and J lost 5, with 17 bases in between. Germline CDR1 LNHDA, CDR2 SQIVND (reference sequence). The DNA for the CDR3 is TGTGCCACCGCACGGACCGGGGGGTATGGCTACACCTTC. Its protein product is CATARTGGYGYTF.

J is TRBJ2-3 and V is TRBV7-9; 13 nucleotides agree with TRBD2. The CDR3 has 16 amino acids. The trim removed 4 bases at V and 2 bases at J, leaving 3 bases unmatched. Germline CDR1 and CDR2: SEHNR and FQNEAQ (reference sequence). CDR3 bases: TGTGCCAGCAGCTCAGGACTAGCGGGAGTCACAGATACGCAGTATTTT. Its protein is CASSSGLAGVTDTQYF.

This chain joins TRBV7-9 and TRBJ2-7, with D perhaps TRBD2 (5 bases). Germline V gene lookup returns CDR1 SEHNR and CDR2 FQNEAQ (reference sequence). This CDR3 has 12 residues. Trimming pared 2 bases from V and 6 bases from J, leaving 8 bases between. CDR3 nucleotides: TGTGCCAGCAGCTTAATAGCGAGCGAGCAGTACTTC. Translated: CASSLIASEQYF.

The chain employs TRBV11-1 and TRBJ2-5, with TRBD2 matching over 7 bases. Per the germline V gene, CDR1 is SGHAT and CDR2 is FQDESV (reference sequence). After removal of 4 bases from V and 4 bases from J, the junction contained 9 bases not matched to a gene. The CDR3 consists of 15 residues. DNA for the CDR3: TGTGCCAGCAGCTACCGGGGGGTAGATGGAGAGACCCAGTACTTC. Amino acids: CASSYRGVDGETQYF.

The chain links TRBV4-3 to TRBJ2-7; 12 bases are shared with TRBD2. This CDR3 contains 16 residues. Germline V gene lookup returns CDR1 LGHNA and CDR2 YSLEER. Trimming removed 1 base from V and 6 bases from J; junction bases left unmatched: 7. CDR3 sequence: CASSQVLTSGSTEQYF. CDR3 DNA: TGCGCCAGCAGCCAAGTTCTGACTAGCGGGAGCACCGAGCAGTACTTC.

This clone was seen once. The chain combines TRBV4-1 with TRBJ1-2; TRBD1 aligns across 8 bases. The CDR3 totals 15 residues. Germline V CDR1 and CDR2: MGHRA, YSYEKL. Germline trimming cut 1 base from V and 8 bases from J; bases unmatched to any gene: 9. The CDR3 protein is CASSQGLRTGSGYTF. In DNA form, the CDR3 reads TGCGCCAGCAGCCAAGGATTGAGGACAGGGAGCGGCTACACCTTC.

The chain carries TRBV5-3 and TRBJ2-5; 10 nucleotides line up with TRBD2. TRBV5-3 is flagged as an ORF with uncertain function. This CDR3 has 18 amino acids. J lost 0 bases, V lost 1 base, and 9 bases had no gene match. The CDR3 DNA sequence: TGTGCCAGAAGCTTGTTCAGCGGGACTAGCGCGCACCAAGAGACCCAGTACTTC. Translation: CARSLFSGTSAHQETQYF.

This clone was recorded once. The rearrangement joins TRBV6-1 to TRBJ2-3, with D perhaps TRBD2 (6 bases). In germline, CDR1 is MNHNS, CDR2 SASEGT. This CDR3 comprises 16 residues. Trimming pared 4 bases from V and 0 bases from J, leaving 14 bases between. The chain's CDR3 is CASSAHTSSSTDTQYF. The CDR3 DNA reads TGTGCCAGCAGTGCTCATACTAGCTCCAGCACAGATACGCAGTATTTT.

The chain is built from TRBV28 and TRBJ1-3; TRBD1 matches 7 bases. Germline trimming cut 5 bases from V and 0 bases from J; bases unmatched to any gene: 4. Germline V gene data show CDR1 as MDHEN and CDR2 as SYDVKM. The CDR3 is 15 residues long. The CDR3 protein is CASSPGQSSGNTIYF. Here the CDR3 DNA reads TGTGCCAGCAGTCCGGGACAGAGCTCTGGAAACACCATATATTTT.

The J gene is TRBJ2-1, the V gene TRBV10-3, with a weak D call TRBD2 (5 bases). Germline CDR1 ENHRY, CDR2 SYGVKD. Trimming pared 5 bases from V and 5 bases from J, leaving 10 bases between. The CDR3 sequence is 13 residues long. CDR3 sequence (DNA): TGTGCCATCAGTATGGACGGGAACAATGAGCAGTTCTTC. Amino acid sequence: CAISMDGNNEQFF.

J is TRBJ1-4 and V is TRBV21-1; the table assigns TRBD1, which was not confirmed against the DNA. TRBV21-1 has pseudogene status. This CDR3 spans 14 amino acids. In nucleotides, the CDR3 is TGTGCCAGCTGCCCGCGGGACAGGGGGGAAAAACTGTTTTTT. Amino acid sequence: CASCPRDRGEKLFF.

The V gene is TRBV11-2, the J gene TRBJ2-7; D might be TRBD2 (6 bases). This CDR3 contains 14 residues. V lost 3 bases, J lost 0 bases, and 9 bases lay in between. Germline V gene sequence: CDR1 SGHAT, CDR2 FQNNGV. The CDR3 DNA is TGTGCCAGCAGCTTTGGGACTGGCTCCTACGAGCAGTACTTC. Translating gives CASSFGTGSYEQYF. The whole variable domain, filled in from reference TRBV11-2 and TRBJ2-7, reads EAGVAQSPRYKIIEKRQSVAFWCNPISGHATLYWYQQILGQGPKLLIQFQNNGVVDDSQLPKDRFSAERLKGVDSTLKIQPAKLEDSAVYLCASSFGTGSYEQYFGPGTRLTVT.

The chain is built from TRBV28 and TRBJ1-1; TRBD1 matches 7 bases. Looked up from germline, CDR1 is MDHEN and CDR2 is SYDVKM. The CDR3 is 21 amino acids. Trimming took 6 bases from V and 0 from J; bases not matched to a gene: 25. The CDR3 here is CASSPPRGQSQLGDMNTEAFF. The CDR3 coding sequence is TGTGCCAGCAGCCCACCCCGGGGACAGTCCCAGTTGGGGGATATGAACACTGAAGCTTTCTTT.

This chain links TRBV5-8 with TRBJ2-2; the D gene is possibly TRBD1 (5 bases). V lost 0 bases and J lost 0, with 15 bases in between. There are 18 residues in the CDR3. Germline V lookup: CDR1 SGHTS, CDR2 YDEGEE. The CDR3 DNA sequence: TGTGCCAGCAGCTTGGTGGGTTGGACACCCTCGAACACCGGGGAGCTGTTTTTT. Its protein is CASSLVGWTPSNTGELFF.

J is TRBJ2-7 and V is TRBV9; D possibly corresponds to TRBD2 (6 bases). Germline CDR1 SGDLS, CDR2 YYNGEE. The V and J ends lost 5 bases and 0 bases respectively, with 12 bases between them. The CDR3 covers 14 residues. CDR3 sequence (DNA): TGTGCCAGCAGGCCGGGACTTAGCTCCTACGAGCAGTACTTC. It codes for CASRPGLSSYEQYF.

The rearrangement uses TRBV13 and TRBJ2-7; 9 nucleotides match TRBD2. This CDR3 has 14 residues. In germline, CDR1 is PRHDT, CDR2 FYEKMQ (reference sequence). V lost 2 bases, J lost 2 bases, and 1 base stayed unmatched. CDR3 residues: CASSLRLAAYEQYF. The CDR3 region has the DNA TGTGCCAGCAGCTTAAGACTAGCGGCCTACGAGCAGTACTTC.

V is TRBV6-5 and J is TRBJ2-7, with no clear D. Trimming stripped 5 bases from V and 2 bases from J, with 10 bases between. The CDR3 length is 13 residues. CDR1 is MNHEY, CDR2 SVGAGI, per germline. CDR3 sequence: CASSTDTPYEQYF. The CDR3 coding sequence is TGTGCCAGCAGTACCGACACTCCCTACGAGCAGTACTTC.